This record looks at one T cell receptor beta chain sequence and its context. Its antigen is currently unknown. TCRdb keeps only in-frame clones here, not all; method: immunoSEQ multiplex PCR. The sample shows 30,000 to 40,000 clones, approximately 80% of them seen only once. These data originate in a study of OX40 agonist ivuxolimab in advanced cancers. Study at large: Dose-escalation cases comprised hepatocellular carcinoma, melanoma, renal cell or head and neck cancer.

The CDR3 length is 13 residues. CDR1 is SGDLS, CDR2 YYNGEE, per germline. The V end was cut by 1 base, the J end by 6 bases, with 11 bases between. Overall study findings and caveats: On average, a greater number of expanded clones characterised CD8+ T cells relative to CD4+.

The chain joins TRBV9 to TRBJ2-7, with a weak D call TRBD1 (6 bases). The sequence derives from an adult with an advanced solid tumor such as melanoma, head and neck, liver or kidney cancer. Sequenced here: CD4+ or CD8+ T cells sorted from blood, sampled in a trial of the OX40 agonist ivuxolimab. CDR3 bases: TGTGCCAGCAGCGTATCCAGGGGCGGCGAGCAGTACTTC. This codes for CASSVSRGGEQYF.